The clone carrying this T cell receptor (beta chain) was observed a handful of times. The library protocol tagged individual cDNA molecules with unique molecular identifiers. TCRdb recomputed calls from the 5' RACE reads with MiXCR, one row per CDR3 protein. The repertoire holds tens of thousands of distinct CDR3 sequences, with around 11% as singletons. The CDR3 contains 13 residues. Trimming removed 4 bases from V and 8 bases from J; junction bases left unmatched: 10. Germline-derived CDR1 and CDR2 are SQVTM and ANQGSEA. These data come from a study of early T cells in non-severe SARS-CoV-2 infection. Turning to the study itself: Sequencing of unsorted whole blood was done on bulk RNA, leaving chains unpaired.

The chain carries TRBV29-1 and TRBJ1-1; 7 bases are a match to TRBD1. The sequence was obtained from an adult who was a healthcare worker with PCR-confirmed SARS-CoV-2 infection or an uninfected control (not recorded which). Sequences were derived from whole blood, sampled at baseline. CDR3 in DNA: TGCAGCGTTGTAAGGACAGGACCCTTAGAAGCTTTCTTT. Its protein product is CSVVRTGPLEAFF.